Listed below are T cell receptor beta chains from one sample, sequenced in a study of response to subunit inactivated influenza vaccine. TCRdb recomputed calls from the RT-PCR reads with MiXCR, one row per CDR3 protein. The data contain fewer than 700,000 distinct CDR3 sequences, 13% of them singletons. Sequencing used PBMCs from blood, obtained more than 35 days after vaccination. The receptors were gathered from a man in his fifties or sixties who received an inactivated influenza vaccine. The conserved cysteine and the conserved F or W are not part of the CDR3 here. D genes are given only for firm matches.

d_call | j_call | v_call | cdr3_length | cdr3_aa
. | TRBJ2-5 | TRBV7-2 | 13 | ASSLGGTRQETQY
TRBD1 | TRBJ2-7 | TRBV7-2 | 11 | ASSQTGQEKQY
TRBD1 | TRBJ2-1 | TRBV11-3 | 17 | ASRGGGTGDGSSYNEQF
. | TRBJ2-3 | TRBV20-1 | 11 | SARGGSTDTQY
. | TRBJ1-6 | TRBV6-1 | 14 | ASSERRGAYNSPLH
TRBD1 | TRBJ1-5 | TRBV20-1 | 11 | SAGGQGNQPQH
. | TRBJ2-1 | TRBV4-1 | 10 | ASSHREHEQF
. | TRBJ1-2 | TRBV5-1 | 12 | ASSLGQFPGRHT
. | TRBJ1-1 | TRBV5-1 | 12 | ASSGDTGSTEAF
TRBD2 | TRBJ2-1 | TRBV12-3/TRBV12-4 | 15 | ASSLVGRGRAYNEQF
TRBD2 | TRBJ2-1 | TRBV12-3/TRBV12-4 | 14 | ASRGLAGGSYNEQF
. | TRBJ2-7 | TRBV15 | 12 | ATSNRLGSYEQY
. | TRBJ1-3 | TRBV12-3/TRBV12-4 | 12 | ASTLGGSGNTIY
. | TRBJ1-6 | TRBV12-3/TRBV12-4 | 12 | ASSTGTANSPLH
. | TRBJ1-1 | TRBV19 | 11 | ASSMGSFTEAF
TRBD2 | TRBJ2-1 | TRBV5-4 | 12 | ASGLAGADNEQF
. | TRBJ1-2 | TRBV20-1 | 11 | SARQGWGAGYT
. | TRBJ1-5 | TRBV20-1 | 11 | SVKLGSNQPQH
. | TRBJ2-7 | TRBV20-1 | 9 | SPRLDYEQY
. | TRBJ1-2 | TRBV20-1 | 13 | SARDFGTTGYGYT
. | TRBJ1-5 | TRBV12-3/TRBV12-4 | 14 | ASSFSSRGGAQPQH
. | TRBJ2-5 | TRBV4-3 | 14 | ASSSQSYLPQETQY
TRBD2 | TRBJ2-7 | TRBV9 | 13 | ASSVEKGGTYEQY
. | TRBJ2-3 | TRBV7-2 | 10 | ASSFTQGTQY
TRBD1 | TRBJ2-7 | TRBV20-1 | 12 | SAYTGESWGEQY
TRBD2 | TRBJ2-1 | TRBV3-1 | 14 | ASSQDLGRVNNEQF
. | TRBJ2-7 | TRBV7-9 | 10 | ASSLPGAEQY
TRBD1 | TRBJ1-1 | TRBV5-1 | 11 | ASSKGTDTEAF
TRBD2 | TRBJ2-1 | TRBV20-1 | 14 | SAREGLAGGYNEQF
. | TRBJ2-7 | TRBV4-3 | 15 | ASSQDLQSVVPYEQY
. | TRBJ1-2 | TRBV7-9 | 11 | ASSLAGHYGYT
TRBD2 | TRBJ2-7 | TRBV7-2 | 13 | ASTPGLAGGGEQY
TRBD2 | TRBJ2-1 | TRBV11-3 | 13 | ASSRGTTTHNEQF
. | TRBJ2-2 | TRBV4-1 | 11 | ASSQEGIGELF
TRBD2 | TRBJ2-2 | TRBV4-1 | 15 | ASSQDTSASNTGELF
TRBD2 | TRBJ2-1 | TRBV11-1 | 13 | ASSPGLAGAYEQF
. | TRBJ2-1 | TRBV6-5 | 12 | ASSYLAAYNEQF
TRBD1 | TRBJ1-2 | TRBV4-3 | 15 | ASSQDPGTATNYGYT
TRBD1 | TRBJ2-2 | TRBV24-1 | 11 | ATRTGGTGELF
. | TRBJ1-1 | TRBV15 | 11 | ATSRDGAVKAF
. | TRBJ2-7 | TRBV20-1 | 11 | SADLRQTYEQY
TRBD1 | TRBJ1-5 | TRBV12-3/TRBV12-4 | 14 | ASSLTAGGSNQPQH
TRBD2 | TRBJ2-5 | TRBV11-2 | 16 | ASSLVPWTSGSPKTQY
. | TRBJ1-6 | TRBV4-3 | 15 | ASSRKQDHSYNSPLH